Given below is one TCR beta chain in context. Using immunoSEQ multiplex PCR, the repertoire was profiled, and TCRdb retains in-frame clones only, with some absent. This table has roughly 700,000 clones, 80% to 95% appearing once. This sample is drawn from a study of shared clonotypes between healthy human individuals. The CDR3 is 16 residues long. CDR1 is SGDLS and CDR2 is YYNGEE in the germline V gene. Trimming took off 0 bases at V and 4 bases at J, with 14 bases between the two ends. The sequence came from a man between 18 and 29 years old in good health. Some clones in this sample may be carry-over from other donors' samples. This chain joins TRBV9 and TRBJ2-1, with a possible D match to TRBD2 (6 bases). The sequencing sample was made of memory CD8+ T cells from PBMCs. As to subset: CD45RO+ cells pooled with CCR7-negative TemRA cells. CDR3 nucleotides: TGTGCCAGCAGCGTAGCTACCCTAGCGCCTTACAATGAGCAGTTCTTC. It yields the protein CASSVATLAPYNEQFF.